This paragraph reports one T cell receptor beta chain. The sample comes from a study of CD8+CD57+ T cells in acquired aplastic anemia. Trimming took off 0 bases at V and 6 bases at J, with 5 bases between the two ends. From germline, CDR1 is SEHNR and CDR2 FQNEAQ (reference sequence). The CDR3 extends over 12 amino acids. Genomic DNA acted as the template from which TCR beta VDJ combination and CDR3 sequence profiling were carried out. A single record per CDR3 protein comes from TCRdb applying MiXCR to the reads. The profile shows fewer than 250,000 distinct CDR3 sequences, less than 70% of them singletons.

The source is a human donor in good health, serving as a control. The sequencing sample was made of sorted CD4+, CD8+, or CD8+CD57+ T cells (not recorded which) from PBMCs. The J gene is TRBJ1-2, the V gene TRBV7-9; the D is unclear. The CDR3 region has the DNA TGTGCCAGCAGCTTAGCCCCAGATGGCTACACCTTC. Protein product: CASSLAPDGYTF.